The T cell receptor beta chain under discussion was sequenced for a study of shared clonotypes between healthy human individuals. Study-wide background: Each donor had three CD4 naive, three CD4 memory, two CD8 naive and one CD8 memory plate.

In regard to this clone: Its antigen is currently unknown.

Terminally differentiated effector memory CD45RA+ cells were left out of the naive CD8 fraction, which was CD45RO-negative and positively selected for CCR7. The study drew its donors from healthy HIV-negative adults without recent acute infections or vaccinations. Whole-study findings and limits: Non-shared clonotypes showed lower generation probabilities than clonotypes common to all four donors.

Every immunoSEQ plate was one replicate of a subset's evenly spread DNA. Here immunoSEQ multiplex PCR was the method, and the copy in TCRdb shows in-frame clones only, minus some. The repertoire consists of about 650,000 clones, with about 95% occurring once and the leading ten covering 0.09% to 0.13%. The CDR3 covers 15 residues. V shed 4 bases, J shed 2 bases, and the junction held 7 bases outside the gene matches. From germline, CDR1 is SGHKS and CDR2 YYEKEE (reference sequence). This receptor was obtained from a woman in her twenties or thirties in good health. The sample comprised naive CD8+ T cells sorted from blood. V and J are TRBV5-5 and TRBJ2-7; 9 bases fit TRBD1. CDR3 in amino acids: CASSPWRTGAYEQYF. CDR3 nucleotides: TGTGCCAGCAGCCCTTGGCGGACAGGGGCCTACGAGCAGTACTTC.